This T cell receptor beta chain emerged from a study of T cell repertoires and Cas9 in healthy adults. The method was immunoSEQ multiplex PCR; TCRdb's version includes in-frame clones alone and lacks a portion of them. The sample yields tens of thousands of clones, 85% to 95% seen once. The CDR3 loop spans 15 amino acids. Germline CDR1 reads SGHNT; CDR2 reads YYREEE (reference sequence). The V segment lost 3 bases and the J segment 4 bases; nucleotides outside the gene matches: 7. The sequence derives from a human donor in good health. The chain employs TRBV5-4 and TRBJ1-2; TRBD1 matches at 9 bases. The sequenced sample was CD4+ effector T cells (CD127+, CD25-, CD137-, CD154-) from PBMCs; culture status not recorded. In nucleotides, the CDR3 is TGTGCCAGCAGCTCCCCGGGACAGGGTGCCTATGGCTACACCTTC. Protein sequence: CASSSPGQGAYGYTF.